This record covers a single T cell receptor (beta chain). No antigen is known for it. The data originate from a study of T cells expressing NK-cell markers. As for the study in general: Beta-chain profiling covered CD3+CD56+NKG2C+, CD3+CD56+NKG2C- and CD3+CD56-NKG2C+ sorted subsets. Study-level results: Questions lingered over whether expanded NKG2C+ T cell clones were HCMV-specific.

The cDNA for TCR beta came from 5'RACE template switching with UMIs. TCRdb re-called the 5' RACE reads; every CDR3 protein appears as one record, without DNA. This repertoire comprises about 260,000 distinct CDR3 sequences; its ten largest clones make up about 0.39%. Sample: blood T cells: a sorted CD56 or NKG2C T cell subset, CD4+ or CD8+ T cells, or bulk PBMC T cells (not recorded which). The clonotype was recovered from a young man in good health.

CDR3 amino acids: CASSYGADTDTQYF. The chain carries TRBV6-2 or TRBV6-3 and TRBJ2-3; TCRdb outputs TRBD2, but without DNA this stays unchecked. The germline V gene has CDR1 MNHEY and CDR2 SVGEGT. The CDR3 sequence is 14 residues long.